This entry lists 14 T cell receptor beta chains sequenced from one sample in a study of shared clonotypes between healthy human individuals. The method was immunoSEQ multiplex PCR; TCRdb's version includes in-frame clones alone and lacks a portion of them. The sample comprises around 500,000 clones, around 79% of which are singletons, and about 13% rests with the top ten. Sequencing was carried out using PBMCs. The source of these receptors is a woman aged 40 to 50 in good health. Some clones in this sample may be carry-over from other donors' samples.

About this clone: Other nucleotide sequences in the sample specify the same CDR3. V and J are TRBV7-9 and TRBJ2-7; 10 positions match TRBD2. The J segment lost 2 bases and the V segment lost 5 bases, leaving 18 bases of the junction unmatched. Germline loops: CDR1 SEHNR, CDR2 FQNEAQ (reference sequence). CDR3 length equals 19 residues. The CDR3 bases are TGTGCCAGCAGCCCCTCGACTAGCGGGCCTGGTCACACCACCTACGAGCAGTACTTC. Residues: CASSPSTSGPGHTTYEQYF. Supplemented by reference TRBV7-9 and TRBJ2-7, the full variable domain reads DTGVSQNPRHKITKRGQNVTFRCDPISEHNRLYWYRQTLGQGPEFLTYFQNEAQLEKSRLLSDRFSAERPKGSFSTLEIQRTEQGDSAMYLCASSPSTSGPGHTTYEQYFGPGTRLTVT.

About this clone itself: Germline and junction disagree at one end, which may indicate a read error. The chain couples TRBV29-1 to TRBJ1-5; 9 bases are shared with TRBD1. CDR1 and CDR2 from the germline V gene are SQVTM and ANQGSEA. The CDR3 sequence is 16 residues long. The CDR3 loop is CSVLLTGTGSTQPQHF. CDR3 DNA sequence: TGCAGCGTCCTGTTGACCGGGACAGGGAGCACTCAGCCCCAGCATTTT.

The genes are TRBV10-3 and TRBJ2-2; the match to TRBD2 covers 7 bases. Trimming cost V 2 bases and J 5 bases; bases outside gene matches: 5. From germline, CDR1 is ENHRY and CDR2 SYGVKD. The CDR3 is made up of 15 amino acids. This CDR3 reads CAISEGGRGTGELFF. DNA for the CDR3: TGTGCCATCAGTGAGGGCGGGAGAGGAACCGGGGAGCTGTTTTTT.

The CDR3 DNA is TGTGCCAGCAGCCCAGACAGGTCAAAAGAGACCCAGTACTTC. Its protein is CASSPDRSKETQYF. V usage is TRBV7-2 and J usage is TRBJ2-5; D is possibly TRBD1 (6 bases). Trimming removed 5 bases at V and 3 bases at J, with 13 bases between. The CDR3 contains 14 residues. The germline V gene encodes CDR1 SGHTA and CDR2 FQGNSA. The variable domain in full, completed from reference TRBV7-2 and TRBJ2-5, reads GAGVSQSPSNKVTEKGKDVELRCDPISGHTALYWYRQSLGQGLEFLIYFQGNSAPDKSGLPSDRFSAERTGGSVSTLTIQRTQQEDSAVYLCASSPDRSKETQYFGPGTRLLVL.

The V and J genes are TRBV4-2 and TRBJ2-1; 14 bases are shared with TRBD2. The CDR3 covers 17 residues. Trimming cost V 0 bases and J 7 bases; bases outside gene matches: 5. Germline-derived CDR1 and CDR2 are LGHNA and YNFKEQ. CDR3 residues: CASSQDLGTSGRNEQFF. CDR3 DNA sequence: TGTGCCAGCAGCCAAGATCTGGGGACTAGCGGGAGAAATGAGCAGTTCTTC.

This clone was observed a handful of times. This chain connects TRBV21-1 to TRBJ2-7; the table's D call, TRBD1, has no DNA check behind it. TRBV21-1 is a pseudogene locus. This CDR3 spans 16 amino acids. This CDR3 reads CASSAREGHRLHEQYF. The DNA of the CDR3 is TGTGCCAGCAGCGCTCGAGAGGGACATCGTTTGCACGAGCAGTACTTC.

The chain uses TRBV4-1 and TRBJ1-1; 8 nucleotides agree with TRBD1. The germline V gene encodes CDR1 MGHRA and CDR2 YSYEKL. The CDR3 runs 13 residues. With V trimmed by 7 bases and J by 1 base, 2 bases remained unmatched. The chain's CDR3 is CASKGQGNTEAFF. The CDR3 bases are TGCGCCAGCAAAGGACAGGGGAACACTGAAGCTTTCTTT.

The CDR3 coding sequence is TGTGCCAGCGCTAAACCCGGGACCCTGGATGAAAAACTGTTTTTT. It is translated as CASAKPGTLDEKLFF. The chain is built from TRBV19 and TRBJ1-4; weak D call: TRBD1 (5 bases). The germline CDR1 and CDR2 sequences are LNHDA and SQIVND (reference sequence). The CDR3 has 15 amino acids. V shed 9 bases and J shed 6 bases, with 20 bases lying between them.

This chain links TRBV2 with TRBJ2-2; D might be TRBD2 (6 bases). Germline assignment: CDR1 SNHLY and CDR2 FYNNEI. CDR3 length equals 15 residues. The germline V and J ends were trimmed by 6 bases and 1 base, with 12 bases remaining between them. The CDR3 DNA reads as TGTGCCAGCAGGGGACTGGGATGGAACACCGGGGAGCTGTTTTTT. It yields the protein CASRGLGWNTGELFF.

Written as DNA, the CDR3 is TGTGCCAGCAGCATCGACGGATTCACAGATACGCAGTATTTT. This gives the protein CASSIDGFTDTQYF. The chain employs TRBV7-3 and TRBJ2-3; D unclear. The CDR3 is made up of 14 amino acids. The germline gives CDR1 SGHTA, CDR2 FQGTGA. The V and J ends lost 5 bases and 2 bases respectively, with 11 bases between them.

As for this clone: A much larger clone is a single base away; this may be a read error. This chain links TRBV4-2 with TRBJ2-2; 7 nucleotides match TRBD2. The V gene's germline CDR1 is LGHNA and CDR2 YNFKEQ. The CDR3 is 16 amino acids. The CDR3 protein is CASSQDAGANTEELFF. CDR3 sequence (DNA): TGTGCCAGCAGCCAAGATGCGGGAGCGAACACCGAGGAGCTGTTTTTT.

The chain links TRBV19 to TRBJ1-5; 10 nucleotides align to TRBD1. In germline, CDR1 is LNHDA, CDR2 SQIVND (reference sequence). This CDR3 has 16 residues. J lost 3 bases, V lost 7 bases, and 9 bases had no gene match. The CDR3 nucleotides read TGTGCCAGTAACCCGGGACAGGGGATAGACAATCAGCCCCAGCATTTT. Protein product: CASNPGQGIDNQPQHF. The full variable domain, its missing parts supplied by reference TRBV19 and TRBJ1-5, is DGGITQSPKYLFRKEGQNVTLSCEQNLNHDAMYWYRQDPGQGLRLIYYSQIVNDFQKGDIAEGYSVSREKKESFPLTVTSAQKNPTAFYLCASNPGQGIDNQPQHFGDGTRLSIL.

This chain uses TRBV5-1 with TRBJ1-1; TRBD1 aligns across 7 bases. This CDR3 region has 12 residues. V gave up 5 bases and J gave up 5 bases; unmatched junction bases: 3. Germline loops: CDR1 SGHRS, CDR2 YFSETQ. CDR3 nucleotide sequence: TGCGCCAGCAGTTTCAGGGGGACTGAAGCTTTCTTT. It translates to CASSFRGTEAFF. Full variable domain (rest looked up from reference TRBV5-1 and TRBJ1-1): KAGVTQTPRYLIKTRGQQVTLSCSPISGHRSVSWYQQTPGQGLQFLFEYFSETQRNKGNFPGRFSGRQFSNSRSEMNVSTLELGDSALYLCASSFRGTEAFFGQGTRLTVV.

The chain links TRBV18 to TRBJ1-1; D is possibly TRBD1 (5 bases). CDR1 and CDR2 (germline): KGHSH, LQKENI. V gave up 6 bases and J gave up 1 base, with 12 bases separating them. CDR3 length: 14 residues. CDR3 residues: CASSDLRGNTEAFF. The CDR3 coding sequence is TGTGCCAGCTCCGACCTAAGGGGGAACACTGAAGCTTTCTTT. Supplemented by reference TRBV18 and TRBJ1-1, the full variable domain reads NAGVMQNPRHLVRRRGQEARLRCSPMKGHSHVYWYRQLPEEGLKFMVYLQKENIIDESGMPKERFSAEFPKEGPSILRIQQVVRGDSAAYFCASSDLRGNTEAFFGQGTRLTVV.